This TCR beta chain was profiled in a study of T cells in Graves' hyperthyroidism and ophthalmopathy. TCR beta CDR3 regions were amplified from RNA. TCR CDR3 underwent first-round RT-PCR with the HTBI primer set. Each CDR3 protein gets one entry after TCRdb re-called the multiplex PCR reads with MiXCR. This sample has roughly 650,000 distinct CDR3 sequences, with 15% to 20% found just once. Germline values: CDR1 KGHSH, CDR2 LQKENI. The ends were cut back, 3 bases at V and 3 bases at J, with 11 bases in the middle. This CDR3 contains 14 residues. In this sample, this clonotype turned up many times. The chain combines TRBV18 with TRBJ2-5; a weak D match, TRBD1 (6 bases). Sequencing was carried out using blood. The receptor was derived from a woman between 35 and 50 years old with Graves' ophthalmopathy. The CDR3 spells CASSPLRDKETQYF. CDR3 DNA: TGTGCCAGCTCACCGCTCCGGGACAAAGAGACCCAGTACTTC.